The T cell receptor beta chain described here comes from a study of beta chain features in type 1 diabetes. Study observations and caveats: For patients, the naive, central memory and Treg TCRB repertoires appeared more alike than for healthy donors.

With respect to this clone: Its antigen is still unknown.

Sequencing targeted expressed TCRB transcripts, as all isolated RNA had been reverse transcribed. The repertoire was sequenced with immunoSEQ multiplex PCR; TCRdb's copy has only in-frame clones and lacks some. This table holds roughly 450,000 clones, 14% found once. V was trimmed by 1 base and J by 5 bases, leaving 4 bases between them. Per germline, CDR1 SGHNT and CDR2 YYREEE (reference sequence). This CDR3 has 12 residues. The chain uses TRBV5-4 and TRBJ1-5, with no clear D. The TCR sequence derives from a man between 25 and 39 years old in good health. The sample comprised naive CD4+ T cells from blood. CDR3 DNA sequence: TGTGCCAGCAGCTTGCCCGATCAGCCCCAGCATTTT. Protein product: CASSLPDQPQHF.